The 25 T cell receptor beta chains reported below all come from one sample, sequenced in a study of shared clonotypes between healthy human individuals. The data were produced by immunoSEQ multiplex PCR, yet TCRdb's version contains in-frame clones alone and is incomplete. The sample has approximately 440,000 clones; 77% are singletons. Sequences were obtained from PBMCs. The receptors derive from a woman aged 40 to 50 in good health. Some clones in this sample may be carry-over from other donors' samples.

This rearrangement joins TRBV2 to TRBJ2-2; either TRBD1 or TRBD2 may supply D (7 bases each). Germline CDR1 and CDR2: SNHLY and FYNNEI. Trimming removed 6 bases from V and 6 bases from J, with 11 bases in between. The CDR3 is made up of 13 amino acids. CDR3 sequence (DNA): TGTGCCAGCAGGCCAGGGGGGGCCGGGGAGCTGTTTTTT. Protein sequence: CASRPGGAGELFF.

About this clone: A read error may be the cause here, since a much bigger clone is one base away. The rearrangement joins TRBV7-6 to TRBJ2-3; no reliable D call. CDR1 is SGHVS, CDR2 FNYEAQ, per germline. This CDR3 is 12 amino acids long. Trimming removed 3 bases from V and 0 bases from J, with 1 base in between. The DNA of the CDR3 is TGTGCCAGCAGCTTCAGCACAGATACGCAGTATTTT. This translates into CASSFSTDTQYF.

The chain has TRBV6-1 and TRBJ1-3; D unresolved. The CDR3 has 13 amino acids. The germline CDR1 and CDR2 sequences are MNHNS and SASEGT. V lost 9 bases and J 0 bases, leaving 9 bases between the germline ends. In DNA, the CDR3 is TGTGCCAGTTCTTTTAACTCTGGAAACACCATATATTTT. As protein: CASSFNSGNTIYF.

The table lists this clone with a count of one. The chain has TRBV29-1 and TRBJ2-3, with a weak D call TRBD1 (5 bases). The germline gives CDR1 SQVTM, CDR2 ANQGSEA. The V and J ends lost 2 bases and 2 bases respectively, with 14 bases between them. The CDR3 is made up of 15 amino acids. The CDR3 here is CSVEWPLGDTDTQYF. The CDR3, as DNA: TGCAGCGTTGAATGGCCCTTAGGGGACACAGATACGCAGTATTTT.

In this sample, this clone turned up many times. The genes are TRBV5-4 and TRBJ2-7; D is uncertain. Trimming removed 3 bases from V and 0 bases from J, with 10 bases in between. The CDR3 length is 14 residues. Germline assignment: CDR1 SGHNT and CDR2 YYREEE (reference sequence). This CDR3 is CASSWRPSSYEQYF. The CDR3 nucleotides read TGTGCCAGCAGCTGGAGACCAAGCTCCTACGAGCAGTACTTC.

This clone was observed a single time. The V gene is TRBV19, the J gene TRBJ2-2; 8 nucleotides line up with TRBD1. The CDR3 covers 17 residues. The germline CDR1 and CDR2 sequences are LNHDA and SQIVND (reference sequence). The V gene end was trimmed by 5 bases and the J gene end by 2 bases; junction bases not matched to a gene: 10. CDR3 residues: CASSSPLGQGNTGELFF. CDR3 coding DNA: TGTGCCAGTAGTTCCCCCCTTGGACAGGGAAACACCGGGGAGCTGTTTTTT. The full variable domain, its missing parts supplied by reference TRBV19 and TRBJ2-2, is DGGITQSPKYLFRKEGQNVTLSCEQNLNHDAMYWYRQDPGQGLRLIYYSQIVNDFQKGDIAEGYSVSREKKESFPLTVTSAQKNPTAFYLCASSSPLGQGNTGELFFGEGSRLTVL.

The sample holds many counts of this clone. The same CDR3 also results from other DNA sequences found in this sample. This chain links TRBV13 with TRBJ2-1; 7 nucleotides match TRBD1. In germline, CDR1 is PRHDT, CDR2 FYEKMQ (reference sequence). Trimming removed 6 bases from V and 7 bases from J; junction bases left unmatched: 12. The CDR3 has 15 amino acids. The chain's CDR3 is CASRPTTGSRNEQFF. CDR3 nucleotide sequence: TGTGCCAGCAGACCGACGACAGGGAGCAGGAATGAGCAGTTCTTC.

The gene calls are TRBV28 and TRBJ2-1; no clear D gene. Trimming left V 5 bases short and J 5 bases short, with 16 bases between. The CDR3 has 15 residues. CDR1 and CDR2 (germline): MDHEN, SYDVKM. The CDR3 DNA reads as TGTGCCAGCAGTCCCCGTGGAGCAATAAACAATGAGCAGTTCTTC. Translated, it gives CASSPRGAINNEQFF.

This clone was counted between two and nine times. The V and J genes are TRBV7-9 and TRBJ2-5, with D possibly matching TRBD1 (6 bases). The CDR3 runs 15 residues. Between the trimmed V and J ends, which lost 1 base and 5 bases, there was a span of 14 bases. The germline V gene has CDR1 SEHNR and CDR2 FQNEAQ (reference sequence). CDR3: CASSLGDIGQETQYF. The CDR3 bases are TGTGCCAGCAGCTTAGGGGACATTGGCCAGGAGACCCAGTACTTC.

This chain connects TRBV14 to TRBJ2-1; D is undetermined. CDR1 and CDR2 (germline): SGHDN, FVKESK. The CDR3 spans 15 residues. V was trimmed by 3 bases and J by 7 bases, leaving 16 bases between them. The CDR3 region is CASSHNVLRENEQFF. The CDR3 nucleotides are TGTGCCAGCAGCCACAACGTCCTAAGGGAAAATGAGCAGTTCTTC.

The chain links TRBV2 to TRBJ2-7; D is perhaps TRBD1 or TRBD2 (6 bases each). CDR3 length equals 20 residues. From germline, CDR1 is SNHLY and CDR2 FYNNEI. Trimming took off 7 bases at V and 1 base at J, with 32 bases between the two ends. CDR3 in amino acids: CASNPAGTPRGAGSSYEQYF. CDR3 nucleotide sequence: TGTGCCAGCAACCCAGCCGGGACCCCGAGGGGGGCGGGATCTTCCTACGAGCAGTACTTC.

This clone was detected a few times. The chain carries TRBV6-1 and TRBJ1-4; no clear D. V lost 3 bases, J lost 3 bases, and 11 bases lay in between. CDR1 MNHNS and CDR2 SASEGT come from the germline V gene. The CDR3 loop spans 15 amino acids. The CDR3 region is CASSDGRTPNEKLFF. In nucleotides, the CDR3 is TGTGCCAGCAGTGACGGACGGACCCCTAATGAAAAACTGTTTTTT.

V usage is TRBV7-8 and J usage is TRBJ2-3; TRBD2 agrees at 9 bases. V lost 6 bases to trimming and J lost 6 bases; unmatched junction nucleotides: 19. The CDR3 has 18 amino acids. Germline CDR1 reads SGHVS; CDR2 reads FQNEAQ. The CDR3 DNA reads as TGTGCCAGCAGTACCCCCAGAGGTGGCGGGAGGGCCAGGGATACGCAGTATTTT. Its protein product is CASSTPRGGGRARDTQYF.

The chain uses TRBV10-1 and TRBJ2-4, with 7 bases identical to TRBD2. The germline V gene encodes CDR1 WNHNN and CDR2 SYGVQD (reference sequence). Unmatched junction bases numbered 2, after V lost 0 bases and J lost 0 bases. The CDR3 is 16 amino acids. DNA of the CDR3: TGCGCCAGCAGTGAGTCGGGGGGGGGAGCCAAAAACATTCAGTACTTC. This encodes CASSESGGGAKNIQYF.

A note on this clone: A far more abundant clone sits one base away, making this likely a read error. This chain uses TRBV7-9 with TRBJ2-7; D unresolved. Germline V gives CDR1 SEHNR, CDR2 FQNEAQ (reference sequence). This CDR3 contains 13 residues. CDR3 DNA: TGTGCCAACAGCTCCCGAGGACCCTACGAGCAGTACTTC. Its translation is CANSSRGPYEQYF.

The chain carries TRBV27 and TRBJ1-4; TRBD1 is a possible D gene (6 bases). Per germline, CDR1 MNHEY and CDR2 SMNVEV (reference sequence). The V end was cut by 3 bases, the J end by 4 bases, with 12 bases between. The CDR3 is made up of 15 amino acids. Written as DNA, the CDR3 is TGTGCCAGCAGTTTTAGCGGACAGAGTAATGAAAAACTGTTTTTT. Its translation is CASSFSGQSNEKLFF.

The rearrangement joins TRBV5-4 to TRBJ2-3; TRBD2 aligns across 7 bases. Germline-derived CDR1 and CDR2 are SGHNT and YYREEE (reference sequence). The CDR3 spans 15 residues. The ends lost 2 bases at V and 2 bases at J; junction bases unmatched: 5. The CDR3 spells CASSFPSGPTDTQYF. The CDR3 DNA follows: TGTGCCAGCAGCTTCCCTAGCGGCCCCACAGATACGCAGTATTTT.

This clone has more than one count but fewer than ten. The chain uses TRBV5-1 and TRBJ2-5; the D is unclear. The J call may not be correct, given that the DNA end is closer to TRBJ2-7. The CDR3 runs to 14 residues. Germline V CDR1 and CDR2: SGHRS, YFSETQ. Written as DNA, the CDR3 is TGCGCCAGCAGCGCAATGGACGGACCCTACGAGCAGTACTTC. It codes for CASSAMDGPYEQYF.

This clone has only a few counts. A far bigger clonotype differs at one base, so this is likely a read error. The gene calls are TRBV18 and TRBJ2-1; D call uncertain. This CDR3 has 15 amino acids. Germline-derived CDR1 and CDR2 are KGHSH and LQKENI. This chain's CDR3 is CASPPPSIDGNEQFF. CDR3 DNA sequence: TGTGCCAGCCCACCACCAAGCATTGACGGCAATGAGCAGTTCTTC.

The rearrangement joins TRBV4-2 to TRBJ2-7, with 13 bases matching TRBD2. Trimming at V came to 0 bases and at J to 3 bases, leaving 2 bases not matched to a gene. The germline CDR1 and CDR2 sequences are LGHNA and YNFKEQ. This CDR3 is built from 16 residues. CDR3 in DNA: TGTGCCAGCAGCCAAGATTGGACTAGCGGGAGCTACGAGCAGTACTTC. Translation gives CASSQDWTSGSYEQYF.

The chain links TRBV9 to TRBJ2-4; D may be TRBD1 (8 bases). V lost 4 bases and J lost 8, with 16 bases in between. CDR1 is SGDLS and CDR2 is YYNGEE in the germline V gene. The CDR3 runs 14 residues. CDR3 nucleotides: TGTGCCAGCAGCAGACGGACAGGGAGGGACATTCAGTACTTC. Translated: CASSRRTGRDIQYF. Using reference TRBV9 and TRBJ2-4 for the parts outside the CDR3, the full variable domain is DSGVTQTPKHLITATGQRVTLRCSPRSGDLSVYWYQQSLDQGLQFLIQYYNGEERAKGNILERFSAQQFPDLHSELNLSSLELGDSALYFCASSRRTGRDIQYFGAGTRLSVL.

The chain has TRBV7-8 and TRBJ1-5; TRBD1 matches 7 bases. Trimming cost V 5 bases and J 5 bases; bases outside gene matches: 3. The CDR3 is 13 amino acids. Germline-derived CDR1 and CDR2 are SGHVS and FQNEAQ. The CDR3 protein is CASSIDRDQPQHF. The CDR3 nucleotides read TGTGCCAGCAGCATCGACAGGGATCAGCCCCAGCATTTT.

This chain connects TRBV2 to TRBJ2-7; D gene unclear. V was clipped by 2 bases and J by 3 bases, with 8 bases between them. Germline values: CDR1 SNHLY, CDR2 FYNNEI. The CDR3 is 13 residues long. The CDR3 spells CASSEWLGYEQYF. In DNA form, the CDR3 reads TGTGCCAGCAGTGAATGGTTAGGCTACGAGCAGTACTTC.

DNA for the CDR3: TGTGCCTGGAGTACGCTCCGGGGAAAGGAGCAGTACTTC. Its protein is CAWSTLRGKEQYF. This chain joins TRBV30 and TRBJ2-7, with D possibly TRBD2 on 5 matching bases. CDR1 is GTSNPN and CDR2 is SVGIG in the germline V gene (reference sequence). Trimming cost V 2 bases and J 7 bases, with 15 bases left between them. CDR3 length equals 13 residues.

The rearrangement links TRBV4-3 to TRBJ2-1, with 9 positions matching TRBD2. There are 15 residues in the CDR3. The V and J ends lost 0 bases and 4 bases, in that order; junction bases with no gene match: 1. The germline gives CDR1 LGHNA, CDR2 YSLEER. The CDR3 bases are TGCGCCAGCAGCCAAGAGAGCGGGAGGTACAATGAGCAGTTCTTC. Encoded protein: CASSQESGRYNEQFF.